Listed here is a single T cell receptor (beta chain). Some clones are missing from TCRdb's copy, which holds only in-frame ones; the method was immunoSEQ multiplex PCR. The sample has 30,000 to 40,000 clones, about 94% seen once. These data originate in a study of T cell changes during pregnancy in multiple sclerosis. Losses at the gene ends were 0 bases for V and 6 bases for J; bases not matched to a gene: 2. The length of the CDR3 is 13 residues. Germline V lookup: CDR1 SGHRS, CDR2 YFSETQ. The clonotype originates from a female donor with multiple sclerosis, enrolled in a pregnancy study. The starting material was CD4+ T cells from peripheral blood mononuclear cells, obtained in the second trimester of pregnancy. V usage is TRBV5-1 and J usage is TRBJ2-7, with 8 bases fitting TRBD1. The chain's CDR3 is CASSLDRGIEQYF. In nucleotides, the CDR3 is TGCGCCAGCAGCTTGGACAGGGGGATCGAGCAGTACTTC. Variable domain in full (rest from reference TRBV5-1 and TRBJ2-7): KAGVTQTPRYLIKTRGQQVTLSCSPISGHRSVSWYQQTPGQGLQFLFEYFSETQRNKGNFPGRFSGRQFSNSRSEMNVSTLELGDSALYLCASSLDRGIEQYFGPGTRLTVT.